One T cell receptor beta chain is described in this entry. Its antigen is unknown. The data are from a study of PD-1 blockade in classical Hodgkin lymphoma. Findings of the study overall: Diversity in CD4+ TCRs, unlike that measured in CD8+ TCRs, had risen significantly by C4D1. Repertoire difference causes, possibly disease activity or prior therapy, remain undefined.

This CDR3 spans 15 amino acids. V was shortened by 3 bases and J by 0 bases, with 9 bases between the two germline ends. Germline-derived CDR1 and CDR2 are WSHSY and SAAADI. Documented time point: cycle 4 day 1 (C4D1), after less than 7 weeks of nivolumab. All the patients suffered relapse after autologous stem cell transplantation, and brentuximab vedotin exposure differed. When best responses were assessed, they were complete response, partial response or progressive disease. The protocol was immunoSEQ multiplex PCR, while the TCRdb copy is restricted to in-frame clones and leaves out a portion. The sample yields 50,000 to 65,000 clones, around 90% seen once.

The rearrangement joins TRBV10-2 to TRBJ2-4; the D is unclear. The sequences come from peripheral blood mononuclear cells (PBMCs), collected before the fourth cycle of nivolumab. The sequence derives from a human donor with classical Hodgkin lymphoma. The CDR3 here is CASSDLGIAKNIQYF. The CDR3, as DNA: TGCGCCAGCAGTGATTTAGGCATAGCCAAAAACATTCAGTACTTC.